The source of this TCR beta chain is a study of a mutant IDH1 vaccine in newly diagnosed glioma (dated by TCRdb to about 2021). At the level of the whole study: The roughly 30 treated patients were roughly 62% male and about 40% female, with a mean age of about 38 years. Before enrollment, patients had received standard therapy of radiotherapy alone, temozolomide alone, or radiochemotherapy with temozolomide; most received the combination. Peripheral blood was collected at six visits: V03 (baseline), V05, V07, V10, V12 and V13. For exploratory analyses, longitudinal TCRB deep sequencing was carried out in under 30 treated patients wherever samples were available.

The sample's time point label, decoded: baseline, week 1 (first vaccination visit). In light of the paper, this sample's treatment or condition label describes: pre-vaccination baseline after standard-of-care therapy. The donors had newly diagnosed IDH1-mutant astrocytomas of WHO grade 3 or 4 that showed loss of nuclear ATRX. The samples were drawn from NOA16, a multicentre, single-arm, open-label phase I trial in Germany that tested a mutant IDH1 peptide vaccine in humans for the first time. For immunogenicity testing, the blood drawn at visit V03 was used as the baseline sample. Genomic DNA for TCRB sequencing was isolated from EDTA blood with the DNeasy Blood and Tissue Kit. General findings and caveats noted by the study authors: The authors noted that analyses of patient blood samples could not be reproduced because of sample limitations. Changes in the top peripheral T cell clonotypes picked up by TCRB sequencing did not appear to be linked to pseudoprogression. Immune responses induced by the vaccine were seen in approximately 93% of patients across multiple MHC alleles. Availability determined which PBMC samples were chosen for TCRB deep sequencing.

Sequences SGHNT (CDR1) and YYREEE (CDR2) are obtained from the germline V gene (reference sequence). The CDR3, cysteine through phenylalanine, is 17 amino acids long. The sequence is cut down to CDR3 DNA, 51 bases in frame from base 1. V ends up 3 bases short and J 0 bases short, with an unmatched junction base count of 3. For this clone: This receptor's antigen is unknown. Nothing much larger sits one base from this clone, and base qualities are not available.

Preparation of the library involved the immunoSEQ multiplex PCR assay. Rearranged TCR beta chain sequences were amplified with the hsTCRB Kit following the manufacturer's protocol. An Illumina MiSeq was used to sequence the TCRB libraries. In the authors' own workflow: Demultiplexing, trimming and gene mapping were performed with the kit vendor's proprietary platform. Entries here come from immuneACCESS through TCRdb and include only in-frame sequences with V and J called. Some clones fail to appear in such tables; in the studies checked, an unresolved V gene covers under half of the shortfall, and the cause of the remainder is unknown. The DNA was the basis for D and trimming; V, J and clone size are from that table. The sample table records around 63,000 clones; around 90% of these occur just once. The top ten constitute 2.5% to 3% of the sample.

Recombination connected TRBV5-4 to TRBJ2-2, with 12 bases matching TRBD1. Sequencing was performed on PBMCs, taken from a glioma patient treated with radiotherapy, temozolomide or both. This TCR was sampled from a middle-aged man with glioma. The bases are TGTGCCAGCAGCTGGGGGACAGGGGGCCCGAACACCGGGGAGCTGTTTTTT. Its translation reads: CASSWGTGGPNTGELFF.